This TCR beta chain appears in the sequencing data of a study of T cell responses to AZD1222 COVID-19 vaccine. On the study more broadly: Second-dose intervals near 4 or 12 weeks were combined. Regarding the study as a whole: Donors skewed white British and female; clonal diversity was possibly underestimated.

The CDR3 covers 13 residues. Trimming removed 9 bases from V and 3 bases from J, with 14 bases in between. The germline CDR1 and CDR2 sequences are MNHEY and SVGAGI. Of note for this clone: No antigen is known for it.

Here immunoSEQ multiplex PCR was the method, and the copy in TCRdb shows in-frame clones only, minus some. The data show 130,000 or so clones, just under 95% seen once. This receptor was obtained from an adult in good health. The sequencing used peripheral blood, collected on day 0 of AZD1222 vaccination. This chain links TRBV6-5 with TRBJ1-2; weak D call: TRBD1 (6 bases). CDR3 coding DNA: TGTGCCAGTTTCGGAGGACAGTACTATGGCTACACCTTC. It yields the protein CASFGGQYYGYTF.